Given below is one T cell receptor (beta chain) in context. What it binds is not known. This entry comes from a study of untreated major depressive disorder. Study-wide findings and caveats: TRBV25-01 and TRBV02-01 followed the flow pattern without significance.

Each donor gave approximately 30 ml of EDTA blood. This CDR3 region has 12 residues. V gave up 4 bases and J gave up 1 base, with 5 bases separating them. Germline V gives CDR1 SGDLS, CDR2 YYNGEE. Assay: immunoSEQ multiplex PCR; the TCRdb copy retains only in-frame clones and omits some. The sample contains just over 20,000 clones, approximately 92% of which appear only once. Material for sequencing was CD4+ T cells from PBMCs. The sequence was obtained from a man under 40 in good health. The J gene is TRBJ1-1, the V gene TRBV9; D not resolved. CDR3: CASSPWNTEAFF. The CDR3, as DNA: TGTGCCAGCAGCCCCTGGAACACTGAAGCTTTCTTT. The variable domain in full, completed from reference TRBV9 and TRBJ1-1, reads DSGVTQTPKHLITATGQRVTLRCSPRSGDLSVYWYQQSLDQGLQFLIQYYNGEERAKGNILERFSAQQFPDLHSELNLSSLELGDSALYFCASSPWNTEAFFGQGTRLTVV.